The next 31 T cell receptor beta chains were all read from a single sample in a study of identical twins. TCRdb reprocessed the 5' RACE reads via MiXCR and lists one record per CDR3 protein. The sample shows 500,000 or so distinct CDR3 sequences, more than 13% of them seen only once. The same specimen was also included in a second study, on yellow fever vaccine responses in identical twins.

Sequencing was carried out using CD4+ T cells sorted from blood. These receptors were collected from a woman younger than 35 in good health.

This clonotype showed up just a few times. The chain carries TRBV5-1 and TRBJ2-3; weak D call: TRBD1 (6 bases). Germline lookup yields CDR1 SGHRS and CDR2 YFSETQ. CDR3 length: 15 amino acids. V lost 7 bases and J lost 0, with 15 bases in between. The CDR3 nucleotides read TGCGCCAGCCGTTCGGGACAAAAAAGCACAGATACGCAGTATTTT. Its translation is CASRSGQKSTDTQYF.

This clonotype has just a few counts. The gene calls are TRBV11-1 and TRBJ2-1, with 15 nucleotides matching TRBD2. J was trimmed by 1 base and V by 5 bases; bases with no gene match: 6. Germline V lookup: CDR1 SGHAT, CDR2 FQDESV (reference sequence). This CDR3 contains 18 residues. The CDR3 loop is CASSRPGLAGGSYNEQFF. The CDR3 nucleotides read TGTGCCAGCAGCCGCCCGGGACTAGCGGGGGGTTCCTACAATGAGCAGTTCTTC.

The chain couples TRBV5-6 to TRBJ1-4; possible D gene TRBD1, 6 bases. Trimming took off 6 bases at V and 7 bases at J, with 19 bases between the two ends. Germline V gives CDR1 SGHDT, CDR2 YYEEEE. This CDR3 is built from 15 residues. Written as DNA, the CDR3 is TGTGCCAGCACCACCAGTGACAGGAGAGCTGAAAAACTGTTTTTT. Translated: CASTTSDRRAEKLFF. The entire variable domain, with the rest obtained from reference TRBV5-6 and TRBJ1-4, is as follows: DAGVTQSPTHLIKTRGQQVTLRCSPKSGHDTVSWYQQALGQGPQFIFQYYEEEERQRGNFPDRFSGHQFPNYSSELNVNALLLGDSALYLCASTTSDRRAEKLFFGSGTQLSVL.

This clonotype was recorded a few times. The V call is TRBV5-1, the J call TRBJ2-3; perhaps TRBD2 as D (5 bases). V was pared by 3 bases and J by 5 bases, with 13 bases between. Germline lookup yields CDR1 SGHRS and CDR2 YFSETQ. The CDR3 loop spans 14 amino acids. The CDR3 sequence is CASSSLGVGDTQYF. The CDR3 DNA is TGCGCCAGCAGCTCCCTCGGGGTGGGAGATACGCAGTATTTT.

The CDR3 loop is CASSSYRGGGELFF. The CDR3 nucleotides read TGCGCCAGCAGCTCATACAGGGGAGGCGGGGAGCTGTTTTTT. This chain connects TRBV5-1 to TRBJ2-2, with D tentatively TRBD1 (7 bases). Trimming shortened V by 3 bases and J by 7 bases, and 13 bases separated the two germline ends. CDR3 size: 14 residues. Germline assignment: CDR1 SGHRS and CDR2 YFSETQ.

This clonotype was recorded once. V and J are TRBV5-1 and TRBJ1-2, with D hard to call. CDR3 length: 15 residues. V lost 0 bases and J 10 bases, leaving 19 bases between the germline ends. Per germline, CDR1 SGHRS and CDR2 YFSETQ. CDR3 in amino acids: CASSLDGTATRDYTF. The CDR3 DNA follows: TGCGCCAGCAGCTTGGATGGCACCGCAACGCGGGACTACACCTTC.

This chain connects TRBV6-1 to TRBJ1-4; possible D gene TRBD1, 6 bases. The CDR3 runs to 15 residues. Trimming shortened V by 5 bases and J by 4 bases, and 14 bases separated the two germline ends. CDR1 MNHNS and CDR2 SASEGT come from the germline V gene. The CDR3 spells CASSPFGGVNEKLFF. As DNA, the CDR3 is TGTGCCAGCAGTCCCTTTGGGGGCGTTAATGAAAAACTGTTTTTT.

This clonotype was detected many times. CDR3 in DNA: TGTGCCAGCAGTCGTGAGGGAGGTGGCAATCAGCCCCAGCATTTT. It yields the protein CASSREGGGNQPQHF. V usage is TRBV27 and J usage is TRBJ1-5; unclear D gene. Germline lookup yields CDR1 MNHEY and CDR2 SMNVEV (reference sequence). The CDR3 runs 15 residues. V gave up 5 bases and J gave up 2 bases, with 13 bases separating them.

The rearrangement uses TRBV7-3 and TRBJ2-5; 8 bases fit TRBD1. The germline V gene encodes CDR1 SGHTA and CDR2 FQGTGA. The CDR3 contains 14 residues. The J segment lost 5 bases and the V segment lost 5 bases, leaving 7 bases of the junction unmatched. In nucleotides, the CDR3 is TGTGCCAGCAGCCCGACAGGGGTGCGGGAGACCCAGTACTTC. Translating gives CASSPTGVRETQYF. The full variable domain, completed using reference TRBV7-3 and TRBJ2-5, is GAGVSQTPSNKVTEKGKYVELRCDPISGHTALYWYRQSLGQGPEFLIYFQGTGAADDSGLPNDRFFAVRPEGSVSTLKIQRTERGDSAVYLCASSPTGVRETQYFGPGTRLLVL.

The J gene is TRBJ2-7, the V gene TRBV6-5, with D perhaps assigned TRBD1 or TRBD2 (5 bases each). The ends were cut back, 4 bases at V and 3 bases at J, with 19 bases in the middle. Germline-derived CDR1 and CDR2 are MNHEY and SVGAGI. CDR3 size: 16 residues. In DNA form, the CDR3 reads TGTGCCAGCAGTTTCCTCTTAACCGGGACGGTCTACGAGCAGTACTTC. Translation gives CASSFLLTGTVYEQYF.

This clonotype has a handful of counts. The V call is TRBV29-1, the J call TRBJ1-1, with D tentatively TRBD1 (6 bases). The CDR3 has 14 residues. The V gene's germline CDR1 is SQVTM and CDR2 ANQGSEA. V lost 4 bases and J lost 5, with 17 bases in between. CDR3 region: CSVAYDRPGTEAFF. DNA of the CDR3: TGCAGCGTTGCGTATGACAGGCCGGGGACTGAAGCTTTCTTT.

This clonotype has just a few counts. This chain joins TRBV7-9 and TRBJ2-2; no reliable D call. The CDR3 runs 15 residues. V lost 3 bases, J lost 3 bases, and 11 bases lay in between. Germline CDR1 reads SEHNR; CDR2 reads FQNEAQ (reference sequence). CDR3 in DNA: TGTGCCAGCAGCTTTGTGGTCTTGGACACCGGGGAGCTGTTTTTT. Translation gives CASSFVVLDTGELFF. Full variable domain (missing parts from reference TRBV7-9 and TRBJ2-2): DTGVSQNPRHKITKRGQNVTFRCDPISEHNRLYWYRQTLGQGPEFLTYFQNEAQLEKSRLLSDRFSAERPKGSFSTLEIQRTEQGDSAMYLCASSFVVLDTGELFFGEGSRLTVL.

Regarding this clonotype: One junction end disagrees with the germline gene, perhaps due to a read error. This sequence joins TRBV20-1 and TRBJ2-1, with 15 nucleotides matching TRBD2. Germline CDR1 and CDR2: DFQATT and SNEGSKA (reference sequence). CDR3 length: 17 amino acids. CDR3 DNA: TGCTGTGCTAGAAGGACTAGCGGGAGGGCAGTGTATAGTGAGCAGTTCTTC. It specifies CCARRTSGRAVYSEQFF.

A few counts support this clonotype. This chain links TRBV20-1 with TRBJ1-6; the match to TRBD1 covers 10 bases. Germline CDR1 is DFQATT and CDR2 is SNEGSKA (reference sequence). This CDR3 is 15 amino acids long. V gave up 6 bases and J gave up 10 bases; unmatched junction bases: 12. The CDR3 nucleotides read TGCAGTGCCAAGATGGGGACAGGGGCCGGGTCACCCCTCCACTTT. This encodes CSAKMGTGAGSPLHF.

The rearrangement links TRBV20-1 to TRBJ2-2; D may correspond to TRBD1 or TRBD2 (5 bases each). The germline V gene encodes CDR1 DFQATT and CDR2 SNEGSKA (reference sequence). The CDR3 totals 13 residues. The CDR3 nucleotides read TGCAGCGCCAAACGGGGCGCCACCGGGGAGCTGTTTTTT. Translated: CSAKRGATGELFF.

The table lists this clonotype with many counts. This sequence joins TRBV10-3 and TRBJ2-7, with 7 bases aligning to TRBD2. V shed 0 bases and J 4 bases; nucleotides not matched to a gene: 9. Germline V gene lookup returns CDR1 ENHRY and CDR2 SYGVKD. The CDR3 contains 16 residues. CDR3 coding DNA: TGTGCCATCAGTGAGTCGTCACTCCGGGGGGTGTACGAGCAGTACTTC. Translation gives CAISESSLRGVYEQYF.

This clonotype occurred many times. The rearrangement joins TRBV12-3 or TRBV12-4 to TRBJ2-4; the D gene is possibly TRBD2 (5 bases). The CDR3 has 15 amino acids. Between the trimmed V and J ends, which lost 5 bases and 0 bases, there was a span of 11 bases. CDR3 amino acids: CASSPSGSAKNIQYF. In nucleotides, the CDR3 is TGTGCCAGCAGTCCCTCGGGGTCAGCCAAAAACATTCAGTACTTC.

This sequence joins TRBV5-1 and TRBJ1-4; D might be TRBD1 (5 bases). The CDR3 is 15 residues long. V gave up 2 bases and J gave up 6 bases, with 14 bases separating them. CDR1 and CDR2 (germline): SGHRS, YFSETQ. DNA of the CDR3: TGCGCCAGCAGCTTAGGGGTGGGACTCTATGAAAAACTGTTTTTT. Protein: CASSLGVGLYEKLFF.

This chain joins TRBV14 and TRBJ2-7; D remains unclear. Trimming cost V 1 base and J 3 bases, with 4 bases left between them. The length of the CDR3 is 12 residues. Per the germline V gene, CDR1 is SGHDN and CDR2 is FVKESK. Here the CDR3 DNA reads TGTGCCAGCAGCCAAGCTCGCTACGAGCAGTACTTC. The encoded protein is CASSQARYEQYF.

The gene calls are TRBV12-3 or TRBV12-4 and TRBJ2-1, with D uncertain. The CDR3 covers 15 residues. V was cut by 6 bases and J by 2 bases, with 14 bases left in between. CDR3 bases: TGTGCCAGCAGCGCTCAATTACAAACCTACAATGAGCAGTTCTTC. Amino acid sequence: CASSAQLQTYNEQFF.

This clonotype was detected a few times. This chain joins TRBV25-1 and TRBJ2-1; D possibly uses TRBD1 or TRBD2 (5 bases each). Germline assignment: CDR1 MGHDK and CDR2 SYGVNS. V lost 6 bases and J lost 3, with 18 bases in between. The CDR3 totals 16 residues. The CDR3: CASSRDGAGGYNEQFF. The CDR3 nucleotides read TGTGCCAGCAGCCGGGACGGAGCAGGAGGCTACAATGAGCAGTTCTTC. Together with reference TRBV25-1 and TRBJ2-1, the CDR3 gives the full variable domain: EADIYQTPRYLVIGTGKKITLECSQTMGHDKMYWYQQDPGMELHLIHYSYGVNSTEKGDLSSESTVSRIRTEHFPLTLESARPSHTSQYLCASSRDGAGGYNEQFFGPGTRLTVL.

This clonotype came up a few times. The rearrangement uses TRBV27 and TRBJ2-7; possible D gene TRBD2, 5 bases. The germline V and J ends were trimmed by 5 bases and 0 bases, with 11 bases remaining between them. CDR3 length equals 14 residues. Germline V gene data show CDR1 as MNHEY and CDR2 as SMNVEV (reference sequence). The CDR3 sequence: CASSEGSFSYEQYF. The CDR3 DNA reads TGTGCCAGCAGTGAGGGTTCGTTCTCCTACGAGCAGTACTTC.

This clonotype was seen only a few times. This chain uses TRBV29-1 with TRBJ1-1; D is unclear. Between the trimmed V and J ends, which lost 7 bases and 10 bases, there was a span of 16 bases. This CDR3 spans 11 amino acids. The germline gives CDR1 SQVTM, CDR2 ANQGSEA. CDR3 region: CSARVGPGAFF. Written as DNA, the CDR3 is TGCAGCGCCCGAGTCGGGCCTGGAGCTTTCTTT.

The V and J genes are TRBV6-2 or TRBV6-3 and TRBJ2-7, with D possibly TRBD2 on 6 matching bases. CDR1 is MNHEY, CDR2 SVGEGT, per germline. This CDR3 contains 14 residues. Trimming took 2 bases from V and 5 from J, leaving 13 bases between them. The CDR3 region has the DNA TGTGCCAGCAGTTACGGCGGGATCTACGACGAGCAGTACTTC. This translates into CASSYGGIYDEQYF.

The chain is built from TRBV24-1 and TRBJ2-3; D may match TRBD1 or TRBD2 (5 bases each). V lost 4 bases, J lost 6 bases, and 19 bases lay in between. Germline CDR1 KGHDR, CDR2 SFDVKD. This CDR3 is built from 16 residues. This chain's CDR3 is CATSDYRGTRPDTQYF. The CDR3 nucleotides are TGTGCCACCAGTGACTATAGAGGGACCCGCCCTGATACGCAGTATTTT.

The chain recombines TRBV7-2 with TRBJ2-7; weak D call: TRBD1 (5 bases). Germline CDR1 is SGHTA and CDR2 is FQGNSA. There are 12 residues in the CDR3. Trimming removed 2 bases from V and 5 bases from J, with 7 bases in between. The DNA for the CDR3 is TGTGCCAGCAGCTTAAAGGGGCACGAGCAGTACTTC. Its protein is CASSLKGHEQYF.

The rearrangement joins TRBV28 to TRBJ2-4, with D uncertain. From germline, CDR1 is MDHEN and CDR2 SYDVKM. The CDR3 sequence is 16 residues long. V lost 3 bases and J 2 bases, leaving 14 bases between the germline ends. CDR3 in DNA: TGTGCCAGCAGTTTGCCCTTGAGGTCGTCCAAAAACATTCAGTACTTC. This codes for CASSLPLRSSKNIQYF.

This clonotype was seen a handful of times. This rearrangement joins TRBV5-1 to TRBJ2-5, with a tentative D call TRBD1 (6 bases). Deletions cut 4 bases from V and 2 bases from J, with 15 bases between. CDR3 length: 15 amino acids. Germline V gene data show CDR1 as SGHRS and CDR2 as YFSETQ. Here the CDR3 DNA reads TGCGCCAGCAGCCCAGCTAGGACAGTACAAGAGACCCAGTACTTC. This encodes CASSPARTVQETQYF.

The genes are TRBV28 and TRBJ2-1; TRBD2 matches at 10 bases. The CDR3 runs 16 residues. With 6 bases clipped from V and 9 bases from J, the junction kept 14 bases outside the gene matches. Per the germline V gene, CDR1 is MDHEN and CDR2 is SYDVKM. CDR3 coding DNA: TGTGCCAGCAGCCCAGGCCTAGCGGGGGCCTTCCTTGAGCAGTTCTTC. Protein sequence: CASSPGLAGAFLEQFF. The whole variable domain, filled in from reference TRBV28 and TRBJ2-1, reads DVKVTQSSRYLVKRTGEKVFLECVQDMDHENMFWYRQDPGLGLRLIYFSYDVKMKEKGDIPEGYSVSREKKERFSLILESASTNQTSMYLCASSPGLAGAFLEQFFGPGTRLTVL.

The chain combines TRBV29-1 with TRBJ2-7, with 7 bases aligning to TRBD2. Unmatched junction bases numbered 10, after V lost 5 bases and J lost 3 bases. This CDR3 comprises 14 residues. Germline V gives CDR1 SQVTM, CDR2 ANQGSEA. This chain's CDR3 is CSVKVAGGSYEQYF. Here the CDR3 DNA reads TGCAGCGTTAAAGTCGCGGGCGGGAGCTACGAGCAGTACTTC.

The chain is built from TRBV20-1 and TRBJ2-5; D unresolved. The CDR3 extends over 13 amino acids. V lost 5 bases to trimming and J lost 0 bases, with 10 bases between them. Germline V gene lookup returns CDR1 DFQATT and CDR2 SNEGSKA (reference sequence). The CDR3 coding sequence is TGCAGTGCTGAAACACAATACCAAGAGACCCAGTACTTC. It encodes CSAETQYQETQYF.